This is a list of T cell receptor beta chains from one sample in a study of blood T cell repertoires in COVID-19. Here immunoSEQ multiplex PCR was the method, and the copy in TCRdb shows in-frame clones only, minus some. Among more than 300,000 clones listed, about 90% were seen once. The specimen was peripheral blood. These receptors all stem from a woman younger than 45 with COVID-19, enrolled during active disease. Each CDR3 is given with its conserved first and last residue. D genes are given only for firm matches. Expanded clones get a size class; other rows say once, few or many, or leave the size out.

J: TRBJ2-1
D: -
V: TRBV4-1
size: -
CDR3: CASSQVADKQFF
DNA: TGCGCCAGCAGCCAAGTGGCAGATAAGCAGTTCTTC

J: TRBJ2-1
D: -
V: TRBV6-4
size: few
CDR3: CASSVDSTPGNEQFF
DNA: TGTGCCAGCAGTGTTGACTCCACTCCTGGGAATGAGCAGTTCTTC

J: TRBJ2-1
D: TRBD1
V: TRBV9
size: -
CDR3: CASSVAGTGSLGLYNEQFF
DNA: TGTGCCAGCAGCGTAGCCGGGACAGGGTCTTTAGGACTTTACAATGAGCAGTTCTTC

J: TRBJ2-3
D: TRBD2
V: TRBV9
size: -
CDR3: CASSFSGREADTQYF
DNA: TGTGCCAGCAGCTTTAGCGGGAGAGAAGCGGATACGCAGTATTTT

J: TRBJ1-6
D: -
V: TRBV7-9
size: -
CDR3: CASSQDWPVLHF
DNA: TGTGCCAGCTCCCAGGACTGGCCGGTCCTCCACTTT

J: TRBJ2-7
D: -
V: TRBV10-3
size: few
CDR3: CAIGASQGFQYEQYF
DNA: TGTGCCATCGGGGCTTCACAGGGATTTCAGTACGAGCAGTACTTC

J: TRBJ2-2
D: TRBD1
V: TRBV19
size: once
CDR3: CASSKDRVGTGELFF
DNA: TGTGCCAGTAGCAAAGACAGGGTGGGAACCGGGGAGCTGTTTTTT

J: TRBJ2-1
D: -
V: TRBV27
size: -
CDR3: CASAYRVDYNEQFF
DNA: TGTGCCAGCGCCTACAGGGTTGACTACAATGAGCAGTTCTTC

J: TRBJ2-1
D: TRBD2
V: TRBV6-5
size: -
CDR3: CASSLAGRDNNEQFF
DNA: TGTGCCAGCAGCTTAGCGGGACGAGATAACAATGAGCAGTTCTTC

J: TRBJ1-1
D: TRBD1
V: TRBV7-2
size: -
CDR3: CASSLNQGATEAFF
DNA: TGTGCCAGCAGCTTAAACCAGGGGGCCACTGAAGCTTTCTTT

J: TRBJ2-1
D: -
V: TRBV2
size: -
CDR3: CASSEGPLNEQFF
DNA: TGTGCCAGCAGTGAAGGGCCTTTGAATGAGCAGTTCTTC

J: TRBJ2-7
D: TRBD2
V: TRBV19
size: -
CDR3: CASSSGLAGAYEQYF
DNA: TGTGCCAGTAGTTCCGGACTAGCGGGAGCCTACGAGCAGTACTTC

J: TRBJ2-7
D: TRBD1
V: TRBV27
size: -
CDR3: CASSLSGQGLSEQYF
DNA: TGTGCCAGCAGTTTATCGGGACAGGGTTTATCCGAGCAGTACTTC

J: TRBJ2-2
D: -
V: TRBV11-3
size: -
CDR3: CASSLDPGSGELFF
DNA: TGTGCCAGCAGCTTAGACCCGGGGTCCGGGGAGCTGTTTTTT

J: TRBJ2-1
D: TRBD1
V: TRBV28
size: -
CDR3: CASRTGSYNEQFF
DNA: TGTGCCAGTAGGACAGGCTCCTACAATGAGCAGTTCTTC

J: TRBJ2-1
D: TRBD2
V: TRBV15
size: -
CDR3: CATSGPGLAGNEQFF
DNA: TGTGCCACCAGCGGCCCGGGACTAGCTGGCAATGAGCAGTTCTTC

J: TRBJ2-3
D: TRBD2
V: TRBV24-1
size: once
CDR3: CATSEPGGLTDTQYF
DNA: TGTGCCACCAGTGAGCCGGGAGGACTCACAGATACGCAGTATTTT

J: TRBJ2-1
D: TRBD2
V: TRBV2
size: -
CDR3: CASSVGTSGSNEQFF
DNA: TGTGCCAGCAGTGTGGGGACTAGCGGGTCCAATGAGCAGTTCTTC

J: TRBJ2-1
D: -
V: TRBV11-2
size: few
CDR3: CASSRDRAIHNEQFF
DNA: TGTGCCAGCAGTCGCGACAGAGCTATACACAATGAGCAGTTCTTC

J: TRBJ1-2
D: -
V: TRBV11-3
size: -
CDR3: CASSSGRGYTF
DNA: TGTGCCAGCAGCTCAGGGCGGGGCTACACCTTC